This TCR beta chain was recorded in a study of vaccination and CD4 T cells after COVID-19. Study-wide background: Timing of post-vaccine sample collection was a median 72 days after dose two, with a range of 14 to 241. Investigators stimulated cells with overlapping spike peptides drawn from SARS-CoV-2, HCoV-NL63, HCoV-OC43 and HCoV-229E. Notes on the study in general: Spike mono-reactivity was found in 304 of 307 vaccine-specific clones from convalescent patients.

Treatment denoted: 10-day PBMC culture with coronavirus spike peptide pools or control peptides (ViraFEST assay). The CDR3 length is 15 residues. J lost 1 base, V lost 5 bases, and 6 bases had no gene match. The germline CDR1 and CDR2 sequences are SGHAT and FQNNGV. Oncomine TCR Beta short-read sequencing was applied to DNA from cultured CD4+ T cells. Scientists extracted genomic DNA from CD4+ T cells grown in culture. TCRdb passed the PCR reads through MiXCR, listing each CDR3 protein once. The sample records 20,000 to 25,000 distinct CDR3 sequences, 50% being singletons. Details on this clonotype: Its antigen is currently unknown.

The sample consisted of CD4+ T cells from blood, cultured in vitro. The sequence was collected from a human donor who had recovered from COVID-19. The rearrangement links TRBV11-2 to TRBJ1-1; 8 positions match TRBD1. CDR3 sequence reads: CASSPRDRRNTEAFF. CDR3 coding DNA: TGTGCCAGCAGCCCCCGGGACAGGAGGAACACTGAAGCTTTCTTT.